This T cell receptor beta chain appears in the sequencing data of a study of cytomegalovirus exposure and HLA in healthy donors listed by TCRdb under 2017. Study-wide context: An earlier analysis of some 600 of the donors reported roughly 300 Gb of sequence data and 117 million unique TCR beta sequences obtained from approximately 180 million T cells. A later genetic analysis took genome-wide SNP genotypes for about three fifths of the roughly 670 donors and used that subset as a discovery cohort. Of the roughly 400 genotyped donors, around 81% fell in the genetic ancestry cluster associated with self-reported Caucasian donors. A handful of DR-DQ haplotypes were treated as single units for association and clustering because of strong linkage in the cohort. Roughly 300 gigabases of sequencing data and around 85 million unique TCR sequences made up an early release that covered over 550 HLA-typed donors. To predict cytomegalovirus infection status, the study combined high-throughput TCR immunosequencing, statistical association of individual TCRs with disease status, and machine learning. Among 300 to 500 genotyped donors of the cohort, an average of around 240,000 unique TCR beta nucleotide sequences was sequenced per donor, of which about 18% were non-productive. Donor age, sex, ethnicity and CMV serostatus were collected together with the repertoire data. In a later analysis, previously published TCR beta repertoires from roughly 710 donors were re-analyzed and high-resolution HLA genotyping was added so that TCR occurrence patterns could be studied. The aim of the study was to test whether cataloging public T cell receptors could identify signatures of past pathogen exposure. Rather than using new phenotypic data, the later analysis identified candidate immune exposures from TCR beta sequences and from how often those sequences occurred across donors. An earlier analysis of 500 to 750 of the donors applied high-throughput TCR beta sequencing to assess whether each TCR beta V gene segment acted as functional or pseudogenic. Typing coverage varied by locus: roughly 629-630 donors for A, B, C, DRB1 and DQB1; roughly 520 for DQA1; around 610 for DPA1; some 470 for DPB1. All discovery cohort repertoires had been generated using a single sequencing platform. A separate validation cohort of approximately 130 different subjects was used in addition to the 666-subject first cohort. Class I and class II HLA loci were covered by the typing at four-digit resolution. The T cell repertoires of roughly 660 subjects were profiled by immunosequencing and related to cytomegalovirus serostatus.

The cohort was made up of 666 healthy bone marrow donors. At the time of sampling, every cohort member was nominally healthy, though immune exposures that went unrecorded were likely present. The donor was CMV seronegative and belonged to the group of around 350 seronegative cohort members. A peripheral blood sample was collected from each donor, and TCR beta sequencing was performed on peripheral blood mononuclear cells. Genomic DNA was extracted from the blood cell samples with the Qiagen DNeasy Blood Extraction Kit. On this clone: Its cognate antigen has yet to be identified. No per-base quality is available; no much larger clone lies one base away.

Libraries were built with the immunoSEQ multiplex PCR assay. For the multiplex PCR, a mixture combining 60 forward primers for TCR Vbeta segments and 13 reverse primers for TCR Jbeta segments was used. A multiplex PCR assay on genomic DNA amplified the CDR3 region of rearranged TCR beta genes. On the Illumina HiSeq System, the amplified TCR beta libraries were sequenced as 87-base-pair reads. Concerning the study's data processing: Across the 600 to 700 repertoires, a later analysis counted 75 million to 90 million unique TCR beta chains, around 11 million of which were shared by at least two donors. Raw reads were error-corrected and collapsed into unique sequences with a nearest-neighbor algorithm that merged closely related sequences to remove PCR and sequencing errors. CDR3 sequences were aligned to IMGT reference sequences to assign V, D and J gene segments. For a sequence to be retained, a match of at least six nucleotides to both a V gene segment and a J gene segment was required. A rearrangement counted as productive if the CDR3 had no stop codons and remained in frame with V and J, and every other rearrangement counted as non-productive. Following IMGT convention, CDR3 was defined as the stretch from the second conserved V-encoded cysteine up to the conserved J-encoded phenylalanine. In an earlier analysis of just under 600 of the donors, sequences lacking an unambiguous match to a single V gene segment were excluded. In an earlier analysis of about 590 of the donors, a V segment was called functional when productive rearrangements were above 56.7%, and segregating when the standard deviation between donors exceeded 5%. A statistical classification framework was built to diagnose cytomegalovirus status from the catalog of TCR beta chain sequences. V and J gene assignment, in a later analysis, came from comparing TCR nucleotide sequences with IMGT/GENE-DB human TR gene sequences. A later analysis assigned CDR3 sequences and most-parsimonious VDJ recombination scenarios with the TCRdist pipeline. In a later analysis, each TCR beta chain was defined by its CDR3 amino acid sequence together with its V-gene family, and reads lacking a unique V-gene family were excluded. In a later analysis, 550 to 650 highly shared, low-generation-probability nucleotide sequences were removed to address suspected cross-contamination and a sequencing artifact. For each public chain, a later analysis derived a clonal expansion index from normalized ranks of inferred template counts within each repertoire. Generation probabilities in a later analysis came from a VDJ recombination model fitted to out-of-frame rearrangements, and those results were checked against IGoR. Hypergeometric tests were used in a later analysis to score TCR-TCR, TCR-HLA and TCR-CMV co-occurrence, with a repertoire-size bias correction applied to the TCR pairs. False discovery rates were estimated in a later analysis by permuting HLA or CMV assignments 20 times. In a later analysis, co-occurring TCRs were grouped using DBSCAN, and TCRdist sequence similarity was added for clustering within HLA-allele-positive subsets. Co-occurrence clustering excluded repertoires with fewer than 30,000 or more than 120,000 public chains, plus five with anomalous nucleotide sharing. TCRdb took over this immuneACCESS table, retaining in-frame rearrangements with V and J assigned. Such tables are incomplete; in checked studies, under half of the missing clones stem from an unresolved V gene, and the remainder is unexplained. V and J calls plus clone size are reproduced from that table; the DNA served to infer D and trimming. This sample has 180,000 or so clones in its table, and more than 60% of those were observed once. The ten largest clones capture about 1.5% of the sample.

Study-wide conclusions, independent of this receptor: Only TCR beta chains were sequenced in this cohort, and the absence of alpha or paired-chain data limited detectable features. The study listed 164 TCR beta chains as associated with cytomegalovirus. In vitro tests confirmed that a few of the cytomegalovirus-associated TCR beta chains recognize cytomegalovirus antigens. Because the 87-base-pair reads could not distinguish some IMGT-functional V segments, including TRBV6-2 and TRBV6-3, those segments were excluded. In a later genetic analysis, fewer N-insertions in productive TCRs were reported among donors in an Asian-associated ancestry cluster than the approximately 710-donor mean. Presence/absence analyses assumed roughly uniform sequencing depth across donors, an assumption that may not hold. In an earlier analysis of some 500 of the donors, most TCR beta V segments were observed in productive rearrangements about 90% or about 30% of the time, broadly matching IMGT annotations. A later genetic analysis associated a missense DCLRE1C variant with V-gene and J-gene trimming of TCR beta chains, and an independent cohort replicated the association. Most TCR sequences were seen in very few donors, while some public TCRs were found in many individuals. The classifier was reported to diagnose cytomegalovirus status with high specificity and sensitivity in both the original and validation cohorts. A further reported finding was that TCR beta sequences accurately predicted the HLA-A and HLA-B alleles for most subjects in the first cohort. Correlated functional status among segregating V segments might be attributable to linkage disequilibrium, but an unknown experimental factor could not be ruled out. In a later analysis, most CMV-associated TCR beta chains were found to appear HLA-restricted, with HLA associations seemingly driven largely by CMV exposure. Because HLA typing was missing for some donors at each locus, association tests included only the typed subset. Because counts were too low, some 17 rarely observed V segments, including chromosome 9 orphons, were excluded from the earlier analysis of 587 of the donors. The only immune exposure information available for the cohort was CMV serostatus. At a false discovery rate of 0.05, a later analysis linked fewer than 20,000 TCR beta sequences to specific HLA alleles. A later analysis found that HLA-associated TCR beta chains were more clonally expanded and had lower generation probabilities than equally common non-associated chains. Several of the top co-occurrence clusters appeared to be linked to parvovirus B19, influenza, CMV and Epstein-Barr virus, according to a later analysis. Strong co-occurrence of HLA alleles, especially DR and DQ, made assigning TCR associations to individual alleles difficult. According to the authors, the approach could potentially be generalized to other disease states and immunological phenotypes. In a later analysis, TCR association rates were found to vary across HLA loci, with the most associated TCRs seen for DRB1 alleles and the fewest for HLA-C alleles. The sequencing pipeline was judged likely to have produced a cluster of highly shared sequence variants as a technical artifact.

The CDR1 and CDR2 encoded by the germline V gene are SQVTM and ANQGSEA. The CDR3 sequence holds 12 residues, the cysteine and phenylalanine included. The retained sequence is limited to the CDR3, 36 bases, with the frame set at the first base. V is shortened by 7 bases, J by 7 bases, and the region joining them spans 15 bases. The sequence was obtained from a man aged 18-30 years in good health and CMV-seronegative. Sequences were obtained from PBMCs. This receptor chain uses TRBV29-1 and TRBJ2-3, with the D gene uncertain. The CDR3 region reads CSAKPLGYTQYF. The bases read TGCAGCGCTAAACCCTTGGGCTATACGCAGTATTTT.